Listed below are T cell receptor beta chains from one sample, sequenced in a study of OX40 agonist ivuxolimab in advanced cancers. Here immunoSEQ multiplex PCR was the method, and the copy in TCRdb shows in-frame clones only, minus some. Here the sample spans 73,000 or so clones, 75% to 85% being singletons. The input for sequencing was CD4+ or CD8+ T cells sorted from blood, taken in a trial of the OX40 agonist ivuxolimab. Source of these receptors: an adult with an advanced solid tumor such as melanoma, head and neck, liver or kidney cancer. Each CDR3 is given with its conserved first and last residue. The order of the fields is J gene, clone size, V gene, D gene, CDR3 DNA, CDR3 protein. The D gene is left open where the match is weak. Clone sizes are given selectively: once, few, many, or a class where the clone is expanded.

J gene: TRBJ2-5
clone size: .
V gene: TRBV4-2
D gene: TRBD2
CDR3 DNA: TGTGCCAGCAGCCAAGGGGGAGGGGCGGGGGGCCAAGAGACCCAGTACTTC
CDR3 protein: CASSQGGGAGGQETQYF

J gene: TRBJ2-7
clone size: .
V gene: TRBV6-1
D gene: TRBD1
CDR3 DNA: TGTGCCAGCAGAGGGGGCGGCTGGGAATTCTACGAGCAGTACTTC
CDR3 protein: CASRGGGWEFYEQYF

J gene: TRBJ1-6
clone size: .
V gene: TRBV6-5
D gene: .
CDR3 DNA: TGTGCCAGCAGTTACGGCGGCCAGGGGCATTCACCCCTCCACTTT
CDR3 protein: CASSYGGQGHSPLHF

J gene: TRBJ2-1
clone size: .
V gene: TRBV19
D gene: TRBD2
CDR3 DNA: TGTGCCAGTAGTCTCTGGACTAGCGGGAGTAACGAGCAGTTCTTC
CDR3 protein: CASSLWTSGSNEQFF

J gene: TRBJ2-2
clone size: once
V gene: TRBV19
D gene: .
CDR3 DNA: TGTGCCAGTAGTATTTCCACCCAGGGCACCGGGGAGCTGTTTTTT
CDR3 protein: CASSISTQGTGELFF

J gene: TRBJ1-3
clone size: few
V gene: TRBV5-4
D gene: TRBD1
CDR3 DNA: TGTGCCAGCAGCCAACAGGGGGCTGGAAACACCATATATTTT
CDR3 protein: CASSQQGAGNTIYF

J gene: TRBJ2-3
clone size: .
V gene: TRBV5-6
D gene: TRBD2
CDR3 DNA: TGTGCCAGCAGCTTGACTAGCGGGTATTACGATACGCAGTATTTT
CDR3 protein: CASSLTSGYYDTQYF

J gene: TRBJ2-3
clone size: .
V gene: TRBV7-3
D gene: TRBD2
CDR3 DNA: TGTGCCAGCAGCTTAACGGGAGGTAGCGGGGGGGCGGATACGCAGTATTTT
CDR3 protein: CASSLTGGSGGADTQYF

J gene: TRBJ1-1
clone size: .
V gene: TRBV19
D gene: .
CDR3 DNA: TGTGCCAGTAGTATCGACAGAGGGACTGAAGCTTTCTTT
CDR3 protein: CASSIDRGTEAFF

J gene: TRBJ2-1
clone size: .
V gene: TRBV4-1
D gene: .
CDR3 DNA: TGCGCCAGCAGCCAAGTTCGCTCCTACAATGAGCAGTTCTTC
CDR3 protein: CASSQVRSYNEQFF

J gene: TRBJ1-1
clone size: .
V gene: TRBV5-1
D gene: .
CDR3 DNA: TGCGCCAGCAGCTTGTCAAGGGACACTGAAGCTTTCTTT
CDR3 protein: CASSLSRDTEAFF

J gene: TRBJ1-1
clone size: once
V gene: TRBV6-5
D gene: .
CDR3 DNA: TGTGCCAGCAGTTGGAGACAAAAGAACACTGAAGCTTTCTTT
CDR3 protein: CASSWRQKNTEAFF

J gene: TRBJ1-1
clone size: .
V gene: TRBV4-2
D gene: .
CDR3 DNA: TGTGCCAGCAGCCAAGAAAACTTGCCGATTCAGAACACTGAAGCTTTCTTT
CDR3 protein: CASSQENLPIQNTEAFF

J gene: TRBJ2-7
clone size: .
V gene: TRBV6-1
D gene: TRBD1
CDR3 DNA: TGTGCCAGCCAAACTGGACAGGCCTACGAGCAGTACTTC
CDR3 protein: CASQTGQAYEQYF

J gene: TRBJ1-1
clone size: .
V gene: TRBV10-3
D gene: .
CDR3 DNA: TGTGCCATCACCCAAACGGGGGGGAACACTGAAGCTTTCTTT
CDR3 protein: CAITQTGGNTEAFF

J gene: TRBJ2-7
clone size: once
V gene: TRBV27
D gene: TRBD2
CDR3 DNA: TGTGCCAGCAGTTCCCAGATTTGGGGGGGTATCCGCGAGCAGTACTTC
CDR3 protein: CASSSQIWGGIREQYF

J gene: TRBJ2-2
clone size: .
V gene: TRBV7-2
D gene: .
CDR3 DNA: TGTGCCAGCAGCTCGGGTGGCCCGAGGGGCACCGGGGAGCTGTTTTTT
CDR3 protein: CASSSGGPRGTGELFF

J gene: TRBJ2-1
clone size: .
V gene: TRBV11-2
D gene: .
CDR3 DNA: TGTGCCAGCAGCATACGCCGTTGGGGCGACAATGAGCAGTTCTTC
CDR3 protein: CASSIRRWGDNEQFF

J gene: TRBJ2-3
clone size: once
V gene: TRBV25-1
D gene: .
CDR3 DNA: TGTGCCAGCAGTGAATCGGGCGCGCGGTACACAGATACGCAGTATTTT
CDR3 protein: CASSESGARYTDTQYF

J gene: TRBJ2-2
clone size: .
V gene: TRBV7-9
D gene: .
CDR3 DNA: TGTGCCAGCACCCCACTAGGGGGGGGTCTGAACACCGGGGAGCTGTTTTTT
CDR3 protein: CASTPLGGGLNTGELFF

J gene: TRBJ2-3
clone size: .
V gene: TRBV9
D gene: .
CDR3 DNA: TGTGCCAGCAAGGATGGAGAGGGGACAGATACGCAGTATTTT
CDR3 protein: CASKDGEGTDTQYF

J gene: TRBJ2-2
clone size: .
V gene: TRBV14
D gene: .
CDR3 DNA: TGTGCCAGCAGCCAACAGCAAGGATATAGCACCGGGGAGCTGTTTTTT
CDR3 protein: CASSQQQGYSTGELFF

J gene: TRBJ1-4
clone size: .
V gene: TRBV19
D gene: .
CDR3 DNA: TGTGCCAGTAGTTTTGTGGACGGCAATGAAAAACTGTTTTTT
CDR3 protein: CASSFVDGNEKLFF

J gene: TRBJ1-1
clone size: .
V gene: TRBV19
D gene: TRBD1
CDR3 DNA: TGTGCCAGTACGTTGGCCGGGACAGGGGTTTGGAGTTCTGAAGCTTTCTTT
CDR3 protein: CASTLAGTGVWSSEAFF

J gene: TRBJ2-1
clone size: .
V gene: TRBV7-7
D gene: TRBD2
CDR3 DNA: TGTGCCAGCAGCTTAGGGGGAGGGGTCCCCGGGGATGAGCAGTTCTTC
CDR3 protein: CASSLGGGVPGDEQFF

J gene: TRBJ1-4
clone size: .
V gene: TRBV18
D gene: .
CDR3 DNA: TGTGCCAGCTCACCGCCGGAGGGAGGTGAAAAACTGTTTTTT
CDR3 protein: CASSPPEGGEKLFF

J gene: TRBJ1-4
clone size: .
V gene: TRBV11-2
D gene: .
CDR3 DNA: TGTGCCAGCAGCTTAAGACGGGCAACTAATGAAAAACTGTTTTTT
CDR3 protein: CASSLRRATNEKLFF

J gene: TRBJ1-2
clone size: few
V gene: TRBV19
D gene: TRBD1
CDR3 DNA: TGTGCCAACCGGGACAGGGGTCGGATCTATGGCTACACCTTC
CDR3 protein: CANRDRGRIYGYTF

J gene: TRBJ1-2
clone size: .
V gene: TRBV19
D gene: TRBD1
CDR3 DNA: TGTGCCAGTAGGGAGGGGGCCGGGACCGCGGATTATGGCTACACCTTC
CDR3 protein: CASREGAGTADYGYTF

J gene: TRBJ2-5
clone size: .
V gene: TRBV10-3
D gene: .
CDR3 DNA: TGTGCCATCAGTGAAGTCCACCCGGAGACCCAGTACTTC
CDR3 protein: CAISEVHPETQYF

J gene: TRBJ1-2
clone size: .
V gene: TRBV4-1
D gene: TRBD1
CDR3 DNA: TGCGCCAGCAGCCAAGATACCAACAGGGGGGTGACTAACTATGGCTACACCTTC
CDR3 protein: CASSQDTNRGVTNYGYTF

J gene: TRBJ1-1
clone size: .
V gene: TRBV12-5
D gene: .
CDR3 DNA: TGTGCTAGTGGTTCTACAGAGAACACTGAAGCTTTCTTT
CDR3 protein: CASGSTENTEAFF

J gene: TRBJ2-3
clone size: once
V gene: TRBV30
D gene: TRBD2
CDR3 DNA: TGTGCCTGGGGCGGGACCAGCGGGGGGCCCACAGATACGCAGTATTTT
CDR3 protein: CAWGGTSGGPTDTQYF

J gene: TRBJ1-1
clone size: few
V gene: TRBV7-9
D gene: .
CDR3 DNA: TGTGCCAGCAGCGTCGAGAGTATTAAGAACACTGAAGCTTTCTTT
CDR3 protein: CASSVESIKNTEAFF

J gene: TRBJ2-3
clone size: .
V gene: TRBV12-5
D gene: TRBD1
CDR3 DNA: TGTGCTAGTGGTCCCGGACAGGGTAGTTATTCAGATACGCAGTATTTT
CDR3 protein: CASGPGQGSYSDTQYF

J gene: TRBJ1-2
clone size: .
V gene: TRBV6-5
D gene: TRBD1
CDR3 DNA: TGTGCCACCCGACAGGGCTCACGGGACTATGGCTACACCTTC
CDR3 protein: CATRQGSRDYGYTF

J gene: TRBJ2-6
clone size: .
V gene: TRBV29-1
D gene: .
CDR3 DNA: TGCAGCGACTCCGGGCCAAACTCTGGGGCCAACGTCCTGACTTTC
CDR3 protein: CSDSGPNSGANVLTF

J gene: TRBJ1-6
clone size: few
V gene: TRBV6-6
D gene: TRBD1
CDR3 DNA: TGTGCCAGCAGCCGGGGACAGGGCTATAATTCACCCCTCCACTTT
CDR3 protein: CASSRGQGYNSPLHF

J gene: TRBJ2-1
clone size: few
V gene: TRBV27
D gene: .
CDR3 DNA: TGTGCCAGCACCTTTTCCTTCGCCGGGGCCTCCTACAATGAGCAGTTCTTC
CDR3 protein: CASTFSFAGASYNEQFF

J gene: TRBJ1-4
clone size: once
V gene: TRBV19
D gene: TRBD1
CDR3 DNA: TGTGCCAGTAGCCCAGGGGGGGCGGCAACTAATGAAAAACTGTTTTTT
CDR3 protein: CASSPGGAATNEKLFF

J gene: TRBJ2-1
clone size: once
V gene: TRBV2
D gene: .
CDR3 DNA: TGTGCCAGCAGTGAGGGAATTGAGCAGTTCTTC
CDR3 protein: CASSEGIEQFF

J gene: TRBJ1-5
clone size: .
V gene: TRBV2
D gene: TRBD1
CDR3 DNA: TGTGCCAGCAGCGGGACAGGAAATAGCAATCAGCCCCAGCATTTT
CDR3 protein: CASSGTGNSNQPQHF

J gene: TRBJ1-1
clone size: .
V gene: TRBV6-6
D gene: .
CDR3 DNA: TGTGCCAGCAGCCCGTTCCGTGGTCAGAACACTGAAGCTTTCTTT
CDR3 protein: CASSPFRGQNTEAFF

J gene: TRBJ1-4
clone size: once
V gene: TRBV2
D gene: TRBD1
CDR3 DNA: TGTGCCAGCAGTGAGGGACAGTCAACAACTAATGAAAAACTGTTTTTT
CDR3 protein: CASSEGQSTTNEKLFF

J gene: TRBJ2-3
clone size: .
V gene: TRBV21-1
D gene: .
CDR3 DNA: TGTGCCAGCCCAGGACTGGTATATACAGATACGCAGTATTTT
CDR3 protein: CASPGLVYTDTQYF